Listed below are T cell receptor beta chains from one sample, sequenced in a study of response to subunit inactivated influenza vaccine. Each CDR3 protein gets one entry after TCRdb re-called the RT-PCR reads with MiXCR. The sample has some 600,000 distinct CDR3 sequences, around 15% seen once. Source: PBMCs from blood, taken roughly 2 weeks before vaccination. These receptors originate from a man in his fifties or sixties who received an inactivated influenza vaccine. CDR3s include the opening cysteine and the closing phenylalanine or tryptophan. The order of the fields is D gene, J gene, V gene, clone size, CDR3 protein, CDR3 DNA. The D gene is left open where the match is weak. Size tells how often a clone was seen (once, few, many) or the class of an expanded clone, and some rows leave it out.

TRBD1,TRBJ1-2,TRBV5-6,few,CASNPIDRANYGYTF,TGTGCCAGTAACCCCATTGACAGGGCCAACTATGGCTACACCTTC
TRBD1,TRBJ1-5,TRBV28,few,CASTRPDRGTQPQHF,TGTGCCAGCACCCGCCCGGACAGGGGCACTCAGCCCCAGCATTTT
.,TRBJ2-4,TRBV7-9,.,CASSLVGVSDIQYF,TGTGCCAGCAGCTTAGTTGGGGTTAGCGACATTCAGTACTTC
TRBD1,TRBJ2-1,TRBV12-3/TRBV12-4,many,CASSRRQGNEQFF,TGTGCCAGCAGTCGGAGACAGGGCAATGAGCAGTTCTTC
TRBD2,TRBJ2-3,TRBV4-1,.,CASSQPPGTSGGDTQYF,TGCGCCAGCAGCCAACCTCCCGGGACTAGCGGGGGAGATACGCAGTATTTT
.,TRBJ2-7,TRBV7-7,few,CASSQMGAYEQYF,TGTGCCAGCAGCCAAATGGGCGCCTACGAGCAGTACTTC
TRBD1,TRBJ2-3,TRBV20-1,few,CSDRGRADTQYF,TGCAGTGACAGGGGGCGCGCAGATACGCAGTATTTT
.,TRBJ1-1,TRBV6-5,.,CASIKKGLNTEAFF,TGTGCCAGCATTAAAAAGGGGCTAAACACTGAAGCTTTCTTT
TRBD1,TRBJ2-7,TRBV7-2,many,CASSLGSLTGGRQYF,TGTGCCAGCAGCTTAGGGTCACTTACAGGGGGACGGCAGTACTTC
TRBD1,TRBJ2-7,TRBV7-2,few,CASSSPDRLEGEQYF,TGTGCCAGCAGCTCCCCGGACAGGCTAGAGGGGGAGCAGTACTTC
TRBD2,TRBJ2-7,TRBV11-1,.,CASSLRETSYEQYF,TGTGCCAGCAGCTTGCGGGAGACCTCCTACGAGCAGTACTTC
.,TRBJ2-3,TRBV7-2,.,CASSLAEGPGNTQYF,TGTGCCAGCAGCTTGGCGGAAGGCCCCGGGAATACGCAGTATTTT
.,TRBJ2-3,TRBV7-2,few,CASRNSYTQYF,TGTGCCAGCAGAAACAGCTATACGCAGTATTTT
TRBD2,TRBJ2-1,TRBV2,.,CASSEALRLAGGGREQFF,TGTGCCAGCAGTGAAGCGCTTCGTCTAGCGGGAGGGGGTCGTGAGCAGTTCTTC
TRBD2,TRBJ2-1,TRBV20-1,.,CSARRLAGGNEQFF,TGCAGTGCTAGAAGACTAGCGGGGGGTAATGAGCAGTTCTTC
TRBD2,TRBJ2-7,TRBV7-2,many,CASSLTSGGYEQYF,TGTGCCAGCAGCTTGACTAGCGGGGGTTACGAGCAGTACTTC
.,TRBJ1-5,TRBV2,few,CASGGGTISNQPQHF,TGTGCCAGCGGGGGGGGGACAATCAGCAATCAGCCCCAGCATTTT
TRBD2,TRBJ2-3,TRBV20-1,many,CSARAGLADTDTQYF,TGCAGTGCTAGGGCCGGACTAGCGGACACAGATACGCAGTATTTT
.,TRBJ2-1,TRBV6-2/TRBV6-3,.,CASSYSLIRTPYNEQFF,TGTGCCAGCAGTTATTCCTTGATTAGGACGCCCTACAATGAGCAGTTCTTC
TRBD2,TRBJ2-7,TRBV7-9,.,CASSLDAGVSYEQYF,TGTGCCAGCAGCTTAGATGCGGGGGTCTCCTACGAGCAGTACTTC
.,TRBJ2-7,TRBV6-2/TRBV6-3,.,CASISGDEQYF,TGTGCCAGCATTTCGGGAGACGAGCAGTACTTC
.,TRBJ2-2,TRBV6-2/TRBV6-3,few,CASSSRDISTGELFF,TGTGCCAGCAGTTCCCGGGACATCTCCACCGGGGAGCTGTTTTTT
.,TRBJ1-5,TRBV6-1,few,CASSHSQPQHF,TGTGCCAGCAGCCACAGTCAGCCCCAGCATTTT
.,TRBJ2-1,TRBV5-1,few,CASSSTQGTQFF,TGCGCCAGCAGCTCCACCCAGGGCACGCAGTTCTTC
.,TRBJ2-1,TRBV18,.,CASSPPPRGDYNEQFF,TGTGCCAGCTCACCACCCCCCCGGGGTGACTACAATGAGCAGTTCTTC
.,TRBJ2-3,TRBV6-5,few,CASSYRPARGTDTQYF,TGTGCCAGCAGTTATCGACCAGCCCGGGGCACAGATACGCAGTATTTT
.,TRBJ1-1,TRBV7-9,.,CASTFRNTEAFF,TGTGCCAGCACCTTTCGAAATACTGAAGCTTTCTTT
.,TRBJ1-4,TRBV7-2,few,CASSLMAGYNEKLFF,TGTGCCAGCAGCTTAATGGCAGGGTATAATGAAAAACTGTTTTTT
.,TRBJ2-5,TRBV11-2,.,CASSPMGIQETQYF,TGTGCCAGCAGCCCCATGGGTATCCAAGAGACCCAGTACTTC
.,TRBJ2-1,TRBV28,few,CASTGPFDEQFF,TGTGCCAGCACTGGCCCCTTCGATGAGCAGTTCTTC